This is a list of T cell receptor beta chains from one sample in a study of T-cell reconstitution after alpha-beta-depleted transplantation in children. From the PCR reads, TCRdb called clonotypes with MiXCR, one entry per CDR3 protein. The sample lists over 550,000 distinct CDR3 sequences; over 9.5% were seen once. Sequenced here: PBMCs from the stem cell graft donor, sampled from the stem cell graft. The source is a human donor who donated a stem cell graft to a child with acute myeloid leukemia. Each CDR3 is given with its conserved first and last residue. The D gene is left open where the match is weak. The size field is filled for only some rows; it gives once, few, many or a size class.

V,size,D,J,DNA,CDR3
TRBV6-2/TRBV6-3,NA,NA,TRBJ1-4,TGTGCCAGCACCGATAATGAAAAACTGTTTTTT,CASTDNEKLFF
TRBV6-1,few,NA,TRBJ1-1,TGTGCCACTCGACAGGTGGAGGCTAAGAACACTGAAGCTTTCTTT,CATRQVEAKNTEAFF
TRBV5-1,NA,NA,TRBJ2-1,TGCGCCAGCAGCTTGGTACAGTTAGGCAATGAGCAGTTCTTC,CASSLVQLGNEQFF
TRBV28,many,TRBD2,TRBJ2-1,TGTGCCAGCAGTGTGACTAGCGGGAGAGGAAATGAGCAGTTCTTC,CASSVTSGRGNEQFF
TRBV2,many,NA,TRBJ2-2,TGTGCCAGCAGTGAAAGAGCGAACACCGGGGAGCTGTTTTTT,CASSERANTGELFF
TRBV20-1,few,NA,TRBJ2-2,TGCAGTGCCCGTGTCAGGGGCACCGGGGAGCTGTTTTTT,CSARVRGTGELFF
TRBV29-1,many,NA,TRBJ2-1,TGCAGCGTTTTTGAGAATGAGCAGTTCTTC,CSVFENEQFF
TRBV12-5,few,NA,TRBJ2-3,TGTGCTAGTGGTTTGGCCGATACGCAGTATTTT,CASGLADTQYF
TRBV2,few,TRBD2,TRBJ2-3,TGTGCCAGCAGTGAGTTTAGAAATAGCGGGAAGAAAGATACGCAGTATTTT,CASSEFRNSGKKDTQYF
TRBV11-1,many,TRBD1,TRBJ2-1,TGTGCCAGCAGCTTTACAGGGGCCTACAATGAGCAGTTCTTC,CASSFTGAYNEQFF
TRBV5-1,few,TRBD1,TRBJ2-4,TGCGCCAGCAGCTTGGCCCTTACAGGGGGACGGAACATTCAGTACTTC,CASSLALTGGRNIQYF
TRBV24-1,NA,NA,TRBJ2-1,TGTGCCACCAGTGATTTCCGCAGGCTTAACAATGAGCAGTTCTTC,CATSDFRRLNNEQFF
TRBV7-8,NA,NA,TRBJ2-3,TGTGCCAGCAGCTTATTAAGCTGGGTCGGAAGCACAGATACGCAGTATTTT,CASSLLSWVGSTDTQYF
TRBV6-5,many,TRBD2,TRBJ2-3,TGTGCCAGCAGTTTTCTAGCGGGGACAGATACGCAGTATTTT,CASSFLAGTDTQYF